The sequence of this TCR beta chain was determined in a study of early T cells in non-severe SARS-CoV-2 infection. Whole-study findings and limits: VDJdb matching favored anti-spike CD8 responses, missing private and CD4 specificities.

Germline CDR1 is MGHRA and CDR2 is YSYEKL. The CDR3 has 16 amino acids. Trimming at V came to 2 bases and at J to 4 bases, leaving 9 bases not matched to a gene. In this sample, this clonotype turned up many times. As yet, its antigen is unknown. From the 5' RACE reads, TCRdb called clonotypes with MiXCR, one entry per CDR3 protein. The table shows approximately 70,000 distinct CDR3 sequences, with around 12% occurring only once. The sample consisted of whole blood. The chain employs TRBV4-1 and TRBJ2-3; TRBD1 matches 7 bases. This sequence was found in an adult who was a healthcare worker with PCR-confirmed SARS-CoV-2 infection or an uninfected control (not recorded which). CDR3 residues: CASSQNAGGEADTQYF. In DNA, the CDR3 is TGCGCCAGCAGCCAAAACGCAGGGGGAGAAGCAGATACGCAGTATTTT.